Described below is a single TCR beta chain sequence and its context. Its target is not known. Time point noted: newly diagnosed, previously untreated cHL patient sample. The CDR3 length is 13 residues. Per the germline V gene, CDR1 is SGHDN and CDR2 is FVKESK. J was trimmed by 8 bases and V by 4 bases; bases with no gene match: 4. The method was immunoSEQ multiplex PCR; TCRdb's version includes in-frame clones alone and lacks a portion of them. The table includes 17,000 or so clones, roughly 87% detected once. The sample belongs to a study of PD-1 blockade in classical Hodgkin lymphoma. Findings and limits, study-wide: At baseline, newly diagnosed patients reportedly showed less TCR diversity than healthy donors.

This receptor was obtained from a human donor with classical Hodgkin lymphoma. The chain carries TRBV14 and TRBJ1-4, with TRBD1 matching 7 bases. Material: peripheral blood mononuclear cells (PBMCs). The CDR3 nucleotides read TGTGCCAGCAGCCCGAGGGGGCCAGAAAAACTGTTTTTT. This sequence encodes CASSPRGPEKLFF.